The source of this T cell receptor (beta chain) is a study of patients and donors after allogeneic stem cell transplantation. TCRdb passed the RT-PCR reads through MiXCR, listing each CDR3 protein once. The data show 920,000 or so distinct CDR3 sequences, more than 15% seen once. This clonotype was seen more than once but under ten times. CDR3 size: 19 residues. Germline loops: CDR1 LNHNV, CDR2 YYDKDF (reference sequence). Unmatched junction bases numbered 11, after V lost 0 bases and J lost 7 bases. This TCR was sampled from a human donor who was either an allogeneic HSCT recipient or a stem cell or donor lymphocyte infusion donor (not recorded which). It is not recorded whose cells these are; they may come from a transplant donor. The specimen sequenced was blood, either unsorted or a sorted T cell fraction (not recorded which). V and J are TRBV15 and TRBJ2-1; 14 nucleotides line up with TRBD2. The DNA for the CDR3 is TGTGCCACCAGCAGAGATGCCCGACTAGCGGGAGGGCCAAGAAATGAGCAGTTCTTC. Translation gives CATSRDARLAGGPRNEQFF.